These T cell receptor beta chains were read from a single sample in a study of CD8 T cells in ankylosing spondylitis. TCRdb reanalysed the 5' RACE reads using MiXCR and keeps one entry per CDR3 protein. The sample shows about 210,000 distinct CDR3 sequences, 5.5% to 7.5% of them seen only once. The specimen sequenced was blood, either unsorted or a sorted T cell fraction (not recorded which). The receptor set was obtained from a male donor with ankylosing spondylitis. CDR3s include the opening cysteine and the closing phenylalanine or tryptophan. A D gene is named only where the DNA matches it firmly. Some rows have no size entry. The others give once, few or many, or a class for an expanded clone.

D gene	clone size	V gene	J gene	CDR3 protein	CDR3 DNA
-	-	TRBV6-5	TRBJ2-1	CASSYSGGADNEQFF	TGTGCCAGCAGTTACTCGGGGGGAGCCGACAATGAGCAGTTCTTC
TRBD2	many	TRBV7-9	TRBJ2-1	CASSLPGLAGDEQFF	TGTGCCAGCAGCCTTCCGGGACTAGCGGGAGATGAGCAGTTCTTC
TRBD2	once	TRBV27	TRBJ2-7	CASSLLAGATYEQYF	TGTGCCAGCAGTCTCCTAGCGGGGGCCACCTACGAGCAGTACTTC
-	-	TRBV10-3	TRBJ2-1	CAAWGNEQFF	TGTGCCGCCTGGGGCAATGAGCAGTTCTTC
TRBD2	many	TRBV6-1	TRBJ2-3	CASSVSSGSTDTQYF	TGTGCCAGCAGTGTCTCTAGCGGGAGCACAGATACGCAGTATTTT
-	many	TRBV4-3	TRBJ1-2	CASSQGGGYYGYTF	TGCGCCAGCAGCCAAGGGGGGGGATACTATGGCTACACCTTC
-	many	TRBV28	TRBJ2-2	CASSLRPRAGELFF	TGTGCCAGCAGTTTGAGGCCGCGGGCCGGGGAGCTGTTTTTT
-	many	TRBV7-9	TRBJ2-7	CASSLPGGPSYEQYF	TGTGCCAGCAGCTTACCCGGCGGTCCCTCCTACGAGCAGTACTTC
TRBD2	few	TRBV7-9	TRBJ2-3	CASSLPTSGRTDTQYF	TGTGCCAGCAGCTTACCGACTAGCGGGAGGACAGATACGCAGTATTTT
-	many	TRBV3-1	TRBJ1-4	CASSQGFRTNEKLFF	TGTGCCAGCAGCCAGGGGTTTCGTACTAATGAAAAACTGTTTTTT
-	many	TRBV7-9	TRBJ1-1	CASSRVGHRDPEAFF	TGTGCCAGCAGCCGCGTCGGACACAGGGATCCTGAAGCTTTCTTT
-	-	TRBV7-8	TRBJ1-1	CASSLTQPLRQATNTEAFF	TGTGCCAGCAGCTTAACCCAGCCCCTTCGACAGGCGACGAACACTGAAGCTTTCTTT
TRBD2	many	TRBV7-9	TRBJ2-5	CASSPWASGREETQYF	TGTGCCAGCAGCCCTTGGGCTAGCGGGCGGGAAGAGACCCAGTACTTC
-	many	TRBV27	TRBJ2-7	CASSFNGVYEQYF	TGTGCCAGCAGTTTCAATGGGGTCTACGAGCAGTACTTC
-	many	TRBV7-9	TRBJ1-3	CASVPGAHGNTIYF	TGTGCCAGCGTCCCCGGGGCTCACGGAAACACCATATATTTT
-	few	TRBV7-9	TRBJ1-2	CASSLGKGIGYTF	TGTGCCAGCAGCTTAGGTAAAGGCATCGGCTACACCTTC
TRBD2	few	TRBV7-9	TRBJ2-1	CASSFWTSGSNEQFF	TGTGCCAGCAGCTTCTGGACTAGCGGGAGCAATGAGCAGTTCTTC
TRBD1	-	TRBV20-1	TRBJ2-7	CSASPARQGENEQYF	TGCAGTGCTTCACCGGCGCGACAGGGGGAGAACGAGCAGTACTTC
TRBD2	many	TRBV4-1	TRBJ2-7	CASSLVSGRALSEQYF	TGCGCCAGCAGCCTTGTTAGCGGGAGGGCCCTTTCCGAGCAGTACTTC
-	few	TRBV4-2	TRBJ2-7	CASSQDSSAPSYEQYF	TGTGCCAGCAGCCAAGACAGCTCAGCCCCTTCCTACGAGCAGTACTTC
-	few	TRBV14	TRBJ2-2	CASSPVDTGELFF	TGTGCCAGCAGCCCCGTTGACACCGGGGAGCTGTTTTTT
-	many	TRBV7-8	TRBJ1-1	CASSRGVTEAFF	TGTGCCAGCAGCCGAGGGGTCACTGAAGCTTTCTTT
TRBD1	many	TRBV6-5	TRBJ2-5	CASSSEAGRDRGRETQYF	TGTGCCAGCAGTTCCGAGGCGGGTCGGGACAGGGGCCGGGAGACCCAGTACTTC
TRBD2	few	TRBV11-1	TRBJ2-5	CASSPPAGVSHYQETQYF	TGTGCCAGCAGCCCCCCAGCGGGAGTCTCCCATTACCAAGAGACCCAGTACTTC
TRBD2	-	TRBV14	TRBJ2-3	CASSLPGLETADTQYF	TGTGCCAGCAGCTTACCCGGACTAGAAACGGCAGATACGCAGTATTTT
-	many	TRBV2	TRBJ1-2	CASSETGSTGPENGDGYTF	TGTGCCAGCAGTGAAACGGGGTCTACAGGGCCCGAAAACGGCGATGGCTACACCTTC
-	many	TRBV6-2/TRBV6-3	TRBJ1-1	CASSPDSYEAFF	TGTGCCAGCAGCCCCGACAGCTATGAAGCTTTCTTT
TRBD1	-	TRBV7-6	TRBJ1-6	CASSEQGLNSPLHF	TGTGCCAGCAGCGAACAGGGGTTGAATTCACCCCTCCACTTT
TRBD1	many	TRBV5-1	TRBJ2-2	CASSSRGLASTGELFF	TGCGCCAGCAGCAGTAGGGGGCTGGCTTCCACCGGGGAGCTGTTTTTT
-	many	TRBV5-5	TRBJ1-2	CASSLDATFYGYTF	TGTGCCAGCAGCTTGGATGCGACTTTTTATGGCTACACCTTC
-	many	TRBV7-9	TRBJ2-7	CASSLIGVYEQYF	TGTGCCAGCAGCTTAATTGGGGTCTACGAGCAGTACTTC
TRBD1	many	TRBV15	TRBJ1-6	CATSKTGKFAPLHF	TGTGCCACCAGCAAGACAGGGAAATTTGCACCCCTCCACTTT
TRBD2	many	TRBV4-3	TRBJ2-1	CASSHTPRLAGEQFF	TGCGCCAGCAGCCACACTCCGAGGCTAGCGGGAGAACAGTTCTTC
TRBD2	many	TRBV9	TRBJ2-3	CASSVSIAGTSTDTQYF	TGTGCCAGCAGCGTATCAATAGCGGGGACTAGCACAGATACGCAGTATTTT
TRBD2	many	TRBV7-8	TRBJ2-5	CASSLTSGVQETQYF	TGTGCCAGCAGTCTGACTAGCGGAGTCCAAGAGACCCAGTACTTC
-	many	TRBV6-5	TRBJ1-2	CASSLGDYGYTF	TGTGCCAGCTCCCTGGGAGACTATGGCTACACCTTC
TRBD1	-	TRBV3-1	TRBJ2-6	CASRPGTGTSGANVLTF	TGTGCCAGCAGGCCGGGGACAGGGACCTCTGGGGCCAACGTCCTGACTTTC
TRBD2	many	TRBV7-9	TRBJ2-3	CASSPSGREADTQYF	TGTGCCAGCAGCCCTAGCGGGAGGGAGGCAGATACGCAGTATTTT
-	few	TRBV19	TRBJ1-2	CASSIAYGTEGYGYTF	TGTGCCAGTAGTATAGCCTACGGGACGGAGGGCTATGGCTACACCTTC
TRBD1	-	TRBV7-9	TRBJ1-5	CASSYGQGYQPQHF	TGTGCCAGCAGTTACGGACAGGGATATCAGCCCCAGCATTTT
-	many	TRBV7-2	TRBJ2-3	CASSLETGVTDTQYF	TGTGCCAGCAGCTTAGAAACGGGAGTCACAGATACGCAGTATTTT
TRBD2	many	TRBV29-1	TRBJ2-1	CSVTKLAGSYNEQFF	TGCAGCGTAACAAAACTAGCGGGGTCCTACAATGAGCAGTTCTTC
-	-	TRBV21-1	TRBJ2-5	CASSKVAGGIKETQYF	-
-	many	TRBV28	TRBJ2-3	CASSFSGLSDTQYF	TGTGCCAGCAGTTTTTCGGGGTTATCAGATACGCAGTATTTT
-	many	TRBV6-1	TRBJ1-2	CASRLEDSLHYGYTF	TGTGCCAGCAGGTTGGAGGATTCCCTTCACTATGGCTACACCTTC
TRBD1	few	TRBV7-9	TRBJ1-2	CASSFGQGPGYGYTF	TGTGCCAGCAGCTTCGGACAGGGCCCTGGCTATGGCTACACCTTC
-	-	TRBV25-1	TRBJ2-1	CASSGRDGSSYNEQFF	TGTGCCAGCAGTGGCCGGGACGGAAGCTCCTACAATGAGCAGTTCTTC
TRBD1	many	TRBV27	TRBJ2-7	CASRGTGTGLHEQYF	TGTGCCAGCAGGGGAACCGGGACAGGGCTCCACGAGCAGTACTTC
-	many	TRBV4-3	TRBJ2-2	CASSQEVTGRFGTGELFF	TGCGCCAGCAGCCAAGAGGTGACAGGGAGGTTCGGGACCGGGGAGCTGTTTTTT
-	-	TRBV7-9	TRBJ2-3	CASSLNEPGADTQYF	TGTGCCAGCAGCCTCAACGAACCAGGGGCAGATACGCAGTATTTT
-	many	TRBV7-9	TRBJ2-7	CASSLDGNYEQYF	TGTGCCAGCAGCTTGGACGGAAACTACGAGCAGTACTTC
TRBD1	-	TRBV5-1	TRBJ2-7	CASTPTKGQVEQYF	TGCGCCAGCACCCCTACAAAAGGACAGGTCGAGCAGTACTTC
TRBD1	few	TRBV7-9	TRBJ1-5	CASSRDRGGQPQHF	TGTGCCAGCAGCCGTGACAGGGGAGGTCAGCCCCAGCATTTT
-	few	TRBV20-1	TRBJ1-6	CSARASRRSSPLHF	TGCAGTGCTAGAGCGTCCAGAAGGAGTTCACCCCTCCACTTT
TRBD2	many	TRBV27	TRBJ2-3	CASREAFTDTQYF	TGTGCCAGTCGGGAGGCCTTCACAGATACGCAGTATTTT